This T cell receptor (beta chain) was recorded in a study of cytomegalovirus exposure and HLA in healthy donors. Overall study findings and caveats: The authors considered a cluster of highly shared sequence variants likely to be a sequencing artifact. Analyses of presence and absence presupposed an approximately uniform sequencing depth across donors.

Primers: 60 Vbeta forward and 13 Jbeta reverse. Produced via immunoSEQ multiplex PCR; TCRdb's table is partial and in-frame only. The top ten hold around 2.6% of the sample, which has roughly 220,000 clones, 70% seen once. The V end was cut by 8 bases, the J end by 0 bases, with 20 bases between. The CDR3 totals 17 residues. Germline values: CDR1 MDHEN, CDR2 SYDVKM. On this clone itself: The target antigen is unknown.

The sample taken for sequencing was PBMCs. This sequence originates from a middle-aged man in good health and CMV-seropositive. V and J are TRBV28 and TRBJ1-5, with D possibly TRBD1 on 5 matching bases. The CDR3 reads CASQGAPESYSNQPQHF. In DNA, the CDR3 is TGTGCCAGCCAGGGTGCCCCCGAGTCCTATAGCAATCAGCCCCAGCATTTT.